This T cell receptor (beta chain) was captured in a study of cytomegalovirus exposure and HLA in healthy donors (dated by TCRdb to 2016 to 2017). Notes on the research overall: An earlier analysis of roughly 630 of the donors reported roughly 270 Gb of sequence data and about 100 million unique TCR beta sequences from roughly 180 million T cells. The study profiled the T cell repertoires of fewer than 850 subjects by immunosequencing and related them to cytomegalovirus serostatus. Around 330 gigabases of sequencing data and approximately 91 million unique TCR sequences made up an early release that covered roughly 670 HLA-typed donors. Besides the first cohort of approximately 670 subjects, a separate validation cohort made up of 120 different subjects was used. HLA typing included class I and class II loci at four-digit resolution. The number of typed donors differed by locus: about 620-640 for A, B, C, DRB1 and DQB1; approximately 520 for DQA1; 600 to 610 for DPA1; and some 430 for DPB1. To study patterns of TCR occurrence, a later analysis re-analyzed previously published TCR beta repertoires from around 660 donors and added high-resolution HLA genotyping. The study was designed to test whether signatures of past pathogen exposure could be identified by cataloging public T cell receptors. Donor age, sex, ethnicity and CMV serostatus were compiled alongside the repertoire data. Every discovery cohort repertoire had been produced on one sequencing platform. An earlier analysis of several hundred of the donors used high-throughput TCR beta sequencing to judge whether each TCR beta V gene segment behaved as functional or pseudogenic. The later analysis used no new phenotypic data to find candidate immune exposures, relying instead on TCR beta sequences and their occurrence across donors. The study combined high-throughput TCR immunosequencing, statistical association of individual TCRs with disease status, and machine learning to predict cytomegalovirus infection status. The genetic ancestry cluster associated with self-reported Caucasian donors included 81% of the roughly 390 genotyped donors. Genome-wide SNP genotypes for about 60% of the roughly 670 donors were used in a later genetic analysis, which treated that subset as a discovery cohort. Because of strong linkage in the cohort, 5 or 6 DR-DQ haplotypes were treated as single units for association and clustering. Among 398 genotyped donors of the cohort, an average of about 220,000 unique TCR beta nucleotide sequences was sequenced per donor, of which 15% to 20% were non-productive. Results the study describes overall, beyond this receptor: A later analysis found that TCR association rates varied across HLA loci, with DRB1 alleles showing the most associated TCRs and HLA-C alleles the fewest. The only immune exposure information available for the cohort was CMV serostatus. About 17 rarely observed V segments, including chromosome 9 orphons, were excluded from the earlier analysis of about 500 of the donors because counts were too low. According to a later analysis, most CMV-associated TCR beta chains appeared to be HLA-restricted, and the HLA associations seemed to be driven largely by CMV exposure. The 87-base-pair reads could not distinguish some IMGT-functional V segments, including TRBV6-2 and TRBV6-3, so those segments were excluded. Most TCR sequences were seen in very few donors, while some public TCRs were found in many individuals. Specific HLA alleles were associated with over 15,000 TCR beta sequences at a false discovery rate of 0.05 in a later analysis. In vitro tests confirmed that a few of the cytomegalovirus-associated TCR beta chains recognize cytomegalovirus antigens. Presence/absence analyses assumed roughly uniform sequencing depth across donors, an assumption that may not hold. In an earlier analysis of about 600 of the donors, most TCR beta V segments appeared in productive rearrangements about 90% or about 30% of the time, broadly matching IMGT annotations. According to a later analysis, parvovirus B19, influenza, CMV and Epstein-Barr virus appeared linked to several top co-occurrence clusters. Assigning TCR associations to individual alleles was difficult when HLA alleles, especially DR and DQ, strongly co-occurred. The sequencing pipeline was judged likely to have produced a cluster of highly shared sequence variants as a technical artifact. The authors suggested that the approach could potentially be extended to other disease states and immunological phenotypes. V-gene and J-gene trimming of TCR beta chains was associated with a missense DCLRE1C variant in a later genetic analysis, and the association was replicated in an independent cohort. A further reported finding was that TCR beta sequences accurately predicted the HLA-A and HLA-B alleles for most subjects in the first cohort. In a later analysis, HLA-associated TCR beta chains were found to be more clonally expanded and to have lower generation probabilities than equally common non-associated chains. Because HLA typing was missing for some donors at each locus, association tests included only the typed subset. The classifier was reported to diagnose cytomegalovirus status with high specificity and sensitivity in both the original and validation cohorts. Compared with the 666-donor mean, donors in an Asian-associated ancestry cluster had fewer N-insertions in productive TCRs, according to a later genetic analysis. Correlated functional status among segregating V segments might be attributable to linkage disequilibrium, but an unknown experimental factor could not be ruled out. The study listed 150 to 200 TCR beta chains as associated with cytomegalovirus. This cohort had only TCR beta chains sequenced, and the lack of alpha or paired-chain data limited which features could be detected.

To prepare the library, the immunoSEQ multiplex PCR assay was applied. For the multiplex PCR, a mixture combining 60 forward primers for TCR Vbeta segments and 13 reverse primers for TCR Jbeta segments was used. Amplification of the CDR3 region of rearranged TCR beta genes was performed with a multiplex PCR assay on genomic DNA. Amplified TCR beta libraries were sequenced as 87-base-pair reads on the Illumina HiSeq System. The paper's data handling went like this. Across the roughly 600 repertoires, a later analysis counted some 80 million unique TCR beta chains, approximately 10 million of which were shared by at least two donors. Raw reads were error-corrected and collapsed into unique sequences by a nearest-neighbor algorithm in which closely related sequences were merged to remove PCR and sequencing errors. CDR3 sequences were aligned to IMGT reference sequences to assign V, D and J gene segments. For a sequence to be retained, a match of at least six nucleotides to both a V gene segment and a J gene segment was required. A rearrangement was called productive if the CDR3 had no stop codons and remained in frame with V and J, and every other rearrangement was called non-productive. CDR3 was defined according to IMGT convention as the region running from the second conserved V-encoded cysteine to the conserved J-encoded phenylalanine. In an earlier analysis of approximately 500 of the donors, sequences lacking an unambiguous match to a single V gene segment were excluded. In an earlier analysis of some 590 of the donors, V segments were called functional above 56.7% productive rearrangements and were called segregating when the between-donor standard deviation exceeded 5%. A statistical classification framework was built for diagnosing cytomegalovirus status from the catalog of TCR beta chain sequences. In a later analysis, TCR nucleotide sequences were compared against IMGT/GENE-DB human TR gene sequences so that V and J genes could be assigned. The TCRdist pipeline was used in a later analysis to assign CDR3 sequences and most-parsimonious VDJ recombination scenarios. In a later analysis, each TCR beta chain was defined by its CDR3 amino acid sequence together with its V-gene family, and reads without a unique V-gene family were excluded. As a way to deal with suspected cross-contamination and a sequencing artifact, a later analysis dropped 450 to 700 nucleotide sequences that were highly shared and had low generation probability. A later analysis calculated a clonal expansion index for each public chain from normalized within-repertoire ranks of inferred template counts. Generation probabilities in a later analysis came from a VDJ recombination model fitted to out-of-frame rearrangements, and those results were checked against IGoR. In a later analysis, TCR-TCR, TCR-HLA and TCR-CMV co-occurrence was scored with hypergeometric tests, and a repertoire-size bias correction was applied to TCR pairs. In a later analysis, false discovery rates were estimated by permuting HLA or CMV assignments 20 times. A later analysis grouped co-occurring TCRs with DBSCAN, adding TCRdist sequence similarity when clustering within HLA-allele-positive subsets. Co-occurrence clustering excluded repertoires with fewer than 30,000 or more than 120,000 public chains, plus five with anomalous nucleotide sharing. In TCRdb, the immuneACCESS table is reduced to in-frame sequences with V and J assigned. These tables do not hold every clone; where another copy was compared, an unresolved V gene accounts for under half, and the others remain unexplained. The V and J calls and the clone size are those of that table, but D and trimming were determined from the DNA. Present in this sample are approximately 120,000 clones, 80% of which were seen just once. Clones ranked in the top ten supply roughly 9.6% of the sample.

The cohort consisted of 600 to 700 healthy bone marrow donors. At the time of sampling, all cohort members were nominally healthy, though unrecorded immune exposures were likely present. The donor was CMV seropositive and was included in the group of 250 to 350 seropositive cohort members. A peripheral blood sample was collected from each donor, and TCR beta sequencing was performed on peripheral blood mononuclear cells. Genomic DNA was extracted from the blood cell samples with the Qiagen DNeasy Blood Extraction Kit. For CDR1 and CDR2, the germline V gene lists SGDLS and YYNGEE. The CDR3 runs 14 amino acids, cysteine and phenylalanine included. Just CDR3 DNA is preserved here, 42 bases in frame from base 1. Trimming removed 4 bases from V and 13 bases from J, leaving 23 bases between the germline ends. On this clone itself: What this receptor recognizes is not known. Within one base of it there is no much larger clone, and no base qualities were kept.

This clonotype was obtained from a man aged 25-40 years in good health and CMV-seropositive. The sequenced material came from PBMCs. The chain joins TRBV9 to TRBJ1-1; D gene: possibly TRBD1, on 6 matching bases. CDR3 region: CASSTQGHQLRVFF. The DNA sequence is TGTGCCAGCAGCACACAGGGACACCAACTTCGGGTTTTCTTT.